This T cell receptor beta chain was observed in a study of T cell clonotyping in hematopoietic cell transplantation (dated by TCRdb to the early 2020s). Regarding the study in general: In the study, approximately 140 blood samples were gathered from 35 consecutive transplant recipients and their related donors. Patient recruitment ran from 2015 to early 2017, and follow-up continued until September 2020 or death. General study outcomes and caveats: Donor and pretransplant recipient Inverse Simpson Index values predicted broader posttransplant TCR repertoire diversity. Overlap with donor repertoires was found for only a small fraction of recipient repertoires, with over 97% found to appear de novo at the given depth. The sample size was limited and the cells went unsorted, which meant the CD4 and CD8 repertoire contributions could not be told apart. A decrease in recipient TCR diversity was observed after transplant, and a progressive increase in pathologically expanded clonotypes was seen from day 30 to day 180.

In regard to this clone: Its antigen specificity is not known. No much larger clone exists at a distance of one base, and base qualities are not known.

The time point label on this specimen signifies: 100 days after allo-HCT. Blood from recipients was drawn about 28 days before transplant and again at days 30, 100 and 180 after transplant. Using Nuclei Lysis Solution, genomic DNA was extracted from unfractionated peripheral blood mononuclear cells that were either fresh or cryopreserved. CDR1 and CDR2 are read off the germline V gene as MDHEN and SYDVKM. Including the terminal cysteine and phenylalanine, the CDR3 comprises 14 residues. Only the CDR3 portion is preserved as DNA: 42 bases, with reading frame beginning at the first base. Trimming removed 5 bases from V and 7 bases from J; the gene matches leave 11 bases unexplained. TCR beta CDR3 regions were amplified from genomic DNA with the immunoSEQ assay, a bias-controlled multiplex PCR using V- and J-specific primers. In a second PCR step, a proprietary barcode and Illumina adapter sequences were attached to the CDR3 amplicons. An Illumina MiSeq instrument was used to sequence the CDR3 libraries. As for the authors' bioinformatics: Export and quality control were done with immunoSEQ Analyzer 3.0, while downstream analyses used R Bioconductor and Immunarch. Only productive rearrangements in the normalized downsampled data set were used to calculate repertoire metrics. In the normalized cohort, a clonotype counted as pathologically expanded if the clonotype was larger than 5 templates. The Inverse Simpson Index was used to measure repertoire diversity. CMV-specificity analyses were carried out on the non-normalized data set to capture all clonotypes. The source is immuneACCESS, and TCRdb retained only in-frame sequences with V and J called. Part of the clones is not carried over; for the studies checked, unresolved V genes explain less than half of this, and the remainder is unexplained. The DNA was the basis for D and trimming; V, J and clone size are from that table. This sample gives some 9,700 clones in total; around 97% of them show up just once. 2.4% of the sample goes to the ten largest clones.

The input for sequencing was peripheral blood mononuclear cells, taken 100 days after allogeneic stem cell transplant. The sequence came from a male patient aged 55 to 69 who had an allogeneic stem cell transplant from a related donor, so the T cells may come from the graft donor. Some clones in this sample may be carry-over from other donors' samples. The V gene is TRBV28 and the J gene is TRBJ2-7; 7 middle bases align to TRBD2. The nucleotide sequence reads as follows: TGTGCCAGCAGTAGTGGGAGGGGAGGATGGGAGCAGTACTTC. This gives the protein CASSSGRGGWEQYF.